This is a list of T cell receptor beta chains from one sample in a study of blood T cell repertoires in COVID-19. Method: immunoSEQ multiplex PCR; TCRdb's copy keeps in-frame clones and lacks some. Among around 270,000 clones listed, around 82% were seen once. The source material was peripheral blood. Receptor source: a human donor with COVID-19, enrolled during active disease. The donor label of this sample is uncertain. The CDR3 runs from the conserved cysteine through the conserved F or W. D genes are given only for firm matches. Some rows have no size entry. The others give once, few or many, or a class for an expanded clone.

abundance,d_gene,v_gene,j_gene,CDR3aa,CDR3nt
.,.,TRBV4-2,TRBJ1-1,CASSQGTGVGAFF,TGTGCCAGCAGCCAAGGAACGGGTGTCGGAGCTTTCTTT
.,.,TRBV12-5,TRBJ2-3,CASGSGDTQYF,TGTGCTAGTGGGTCAGGAGATACGCAGTATTTT
.,.,TRBV3-1/TRBV3-2,TRBJ1-1,CASSQGRRGMNTEAFF,TGTGCCAGCAGCCAAGGACGCAGGGGAATGAACACTGAAGCTTTCTTT
.,.,TRBV2,TRBJ1-1,CASSEQGITNTEAFF,TGTGCCAGCAGTGAACAGGGTATTACGAACACTGAAGCTTTCTTT
.,.,TRBV6-2/TRBV6-3,TRBJ2-3,CASSLRQSSTDTQYF,TGTGCCAGCAGTCTTAGACAGTCTAGCACAGATACGCAGTATTTT
.,.,TRBV19,TRBJ1-5,CASSIESVAGNQPQHF,TGTGCCAGTAGTATAGAGAGCGTGGCTGGCAATCAGCCCCAGCATTTT
.,.,TRBV18,TRBJ2-5,CASSPSLAGETQYF,TGTGCCAGCTCACCCTCACTAGCAGGAGAGACCCAGTACTTC
.,TRBD2,TRBV10-3,TRBJ2-3,CAIRGTSGTDTQYF,TGTGCCATCAGAGGGACTAGCGGCACAGATACGCAGTATTTT
.,TRBD2,TRBV27,TRBJ2-3,CASSLGAGQRGTDTQYF,TGTGCCAGCAGTTTAGGCGCGGGCCAGCGGGGGACAGATACGCAGTATTTT
.,.,TRBV28,TRBJ1-1,CASTSWGAEAFF,TGTGCCAGCACCTCTTGGGGGGCTGAAGCTTTCTTT
.,TRBD1,TRBV5-4,TRBJ1-2,CASSLGQGAPREAGYTF,TGTGCCAGCAGCTTGGGACAGGGGGCGCCCAGGGAGGCAGGCTACACCTTC
.,TRBD2,TRBV19,TRBJ2-1,CASRLAGGYEQFF,TGTGCCAGTCGACTAGCGGGAGGGTATGAGCAGTTCTTC
.,TRBD2,TRBV7-9,TRBJ2-1,CATSRLAGPYEQFF,TGTGCCACCAGTAGACTAGCGGGCCCCTATGAGCAGTTCTTC
.,TRBD2,TRBV19,TRBJ2-3,CASREGLAPTNTDTQYF,TGTGCCAGTAGGGAAGGACTAGCCCCTACGAACACAGATACGCAGTATTTT
.,.,TRBV24-1,TRBJ1-2,CATSDPRSQNYGYTF,TGTGCCACCAGTGACCCACGGAGCCAAAATTATGGCTACACCTTC
once,TRBD2,TRBV27,TRBJ2-5,CASSLTSGRYETQYF,TGTGCCAGCAGTTTGACTAGCGGGAGATATGAGACCCAGTACTTC
.,.,TRBV28,TRBJ2-7,CASSPPGERLYEQYF,TGTGCCAGCAGCCCCCCGGGGGAAAGGCTCTACGAGCAGTACTTC
.,.,TRBV7-3,TRBJ2-7,CASSSSGTGYEQYF,TGTGCCAGCAGCTCCTCCGGGACTGGATACGAGCAGTACTTC
.,.,TRBV11-2,TRBJ1-2,CASSLESTGLYGYTF,TGTGCCAGCAGCTTAGAGTCTACAGGTCTCTATGGCTACACCTTC
.,.,TRBV10-3,TRBJ1-1,CAITLGGRTEAFF,TGTGCCATCACCTTGGGGGGTAGGACTGAAGCTTTCTTT
.,.,TRBV4-1,TRBJ1-1,CASSQVGRDGRTEAFF,TGCGCCAGCAGCCAAGTAGGCAGGGATGGAAGGACTGAAGCTTTCTTT
.,TRBD1,TRBV5-4,TRBJ2-3,CASSLGLGDRGRLPSDTQYF,TGTGCCAGCAGCTTGGGTTTAGGTGACAGGGGGCGACTACCATCCGATACGCAGTATTTT
.,.,TRBV9,TRBJ1-1,CASSLTTEMNTEAFF,TGTGCCAGCAGTCTGACTACAGAGATGAACACTGAAGCTTTCTTT
.,.,TRBV11-2,TRBJ2-1,CASSVYFPSSYNEQFF,TGTGCCAGCAGCGTCTACTTCCCAAGCTCCTACAATGAGCAGTTCTTC
.,.,TRBV28,TRBJ2-2,CASSLLGLGQGLNTGELFF,TGTGCCAGCAGTTTATTGGGTCTGGGTCAGGGACTGAACACCGGGGAGCTGTTTTTT
.,TRBD1,TRBV12-5,TRBJ2-7,CASGLVGKLGGQEAYEQYF,TGTGCTAGTGGTTTGGTAGGAAAGCTGGGGGGACAGGAGGCCTACGAGCAGTACTTC
.,.,TRBV5-4,TRBJ1-6,CASSNRVGNSPLHF,TGTGCCAGCAGCAACAGGGTGGGGAATTCACCCCTCCACTTT
.,TRBD1,TRBV10-3,TRBJ1-1,CAISDPGQGGNTEAFF,TGTGCCATCAGTGACCCGGGACAGGGGGGAAACACTGAAGCTTTCTTT
.,.,TRBV15,TRBJ2-1,CATSSGVKGYNEQFF,TGTGCCACCAGCAGTGGGGTGAAGGGGTACAATGAGCAGTTCTTC
.,TRBD2,TRBV3-1/TRBV3-2,TRBJ2-7,CASSFGLAGGGSYEQYF,TGTGCCAGCAGCTTTGGACTAGCGGGAGGAGGGTCCTACGAGCAGTACTTC
.,TRBD2,TRBV7-8,TRBJ2-1,CASSVAGDNNEQFF,TGTGCCAGCAGCGTAGCGGGAGATAACAATGAGCAGTTCTTC
.,TRBD1,TRBV2,TRBJ1-2,CASSDTGGRDNYGYTF,TGTGCCAGCAGCGATACAGGGGGTCGGGATAACTATGGCTACACCTTC
.,TRBD1,TRBV9,TRBJ2-1,CASSGSGTGMNEQFF,TGTGCCAGCAGCGGGTCTGGGACAGGGATGAATGAGCAGTTCTTC
.,.,TRBV15,TRBJ1-1,CATSREQALGEAFF,TGTGCCACCAGCAGAGAACAGGCCCTTGGTGAAGCTTTCTTT
.,.,TRBV7-9,TRBJ1-5,CASSLGTAPPGGNQPQHF,TGTGCCAGCAGCTTAGGGACAGCTCCACCCGGAGGCAATCAGCCCCAGCATTTT
.,.,TRBV28,TRBJ1-3,CASSLPGHRSGNTIYF,TGTGCCAGCAGCCTCCCGGGACACCGCTCTGGAAACACCATATATTTT
.,.,TRBV7-3,TRBJ2-3,CASRGAASTDTQYF,TGTGCCAGCAGGGGGGCGGCTAGCACAGATACGCAGTATTTT
.,.,TRBV28,TRBJ1-2,CASSFRQTSYGYTF,TGTGCCAGCAGTTTCCGGCAGACATCATATGGCTACACCTTC
.,TRBD1,TRBV10-3,TRBJ1-5,CAIRGQSDQPQHF,TGTGCCATCAGGGGACAGTCAGATCAGCCCCAGCATTTT
.,TRBD1,TRBV5-6,TRBJ1-6,CASSYGTGSYYNSPLHF,TGTGCCAGCAGCTACGGGACAGGGTCATATTATAATTCACCCCTCCACTTT
.,.,TRBV6-2/TRBV6-3,TRBJ1-1,CASSYRYTEAFF,TGTGCCAGCAGTTATAGATACACTGAAGCTTTCTTT
few,.,TRBV14,TRBJ1-1,CASSQDRNTEAFF,TGTGCCAGCAGCCAAGATAGGAACACTGAAGCTTTCTTT